Listed below are T cell receptor beta chains from one sample, sequenced in a study of T cells after yellow fever vaccination. MiXCR, run by TCRdb on the 5' RACE reads, gives a single entry per CDR3 protein. The sample has about 99,000 distinct CDR3 sequences; under 6.5% are singletons. Sequenced here: CD8+ T cells sorted from PBMCs, sampled 10 days after the yellow fever booster vaccination. The receptors originated from a man younger than 35 who received the YFV17D yellow fever vaccine. CDR3s include the opening cysteine and the closing phenylalanine or tryptophan. A D gene is named only where the DNA matches it firmly. The listing skips clone size in some rows; elsewhere it reads once, few, many or a size class.

TGCGCCAGCAGCCCTATTGACAGGGAGCTGGACGAGCAGTACTTC CASSPIDRELDEQYF TRBV5-1 TRBD1 many TRBJ2-7 15
TGCGCCAGCAGCTTGACACTCGGATACACAGATACGCAGTATTTT CASSLTLGYTDTQYF TRBV5-1 NA few TRBJ2-3 15
TGCAGCGTTGAGGAGAGGGACTATGAGCAGTTCTTC CSVEERDYEQFF TRBV29-1 NA many TRBJ2-1 12
TGCGCCAGCAGCCTCCGAGGGGGGGGCCCCTACAATGAGCAGTTCTTC CASSLRGGGPYNEQFF TRBV4-1 NA many TRBJ2-1 16
TGTGCCAGCAGTTACTCTGGGAGGAACACTGAAGCTTTCTTT CASSYSGRNTEAFF TRBV6-5 NA many TRBJ1-1 14
TGTGCCACCGGACAGGGCACCGGGGAGCTGTTTTTT CATGQGTGELFF TRBV7-8 TRBD1 many TRBJ2-2 12
TGTGCCAGCAGCGTAGGGAGGGAAGAGACCCAGTACTTC CASSVGREETQYF TRBV9 NA many TRBJ2-5 13
TGTGCCAGCAGCCCCATGACGAAGCACCGCGAGCAGTACTTC CASSPMTKHREQYF TRBV7-9 NA few TRBJ2-7 14
TGTGCCAGCAGTTACTCCGGGACTAGCGGGGGAGAGACCCAGTACTTC CASSYSGTSGGETQYF TRBV6-5 TRBD2 many TRBJ2-5 16
TGCAGTGCTAGACCCCGGGGTCCCTACGAGCAGTACTTC CSARPRGPYEQYF TRBV20-1 NA many TRBJ2-7 13
TGTGCCAGCAGTTCTATAGGGACATTGTACACCGGGGAGCTGTTTTTT CASSSIGTLYTGELFF TRBV27 NA NA TRBJ2-2 16
TGCGCCAGCGGTGTACTAGCGGGCACAGATACGCAGTATTTT CASGVLAGTDTQYF TRBV10-2 TRBD2 few TRBJ2-3 14
TGCAGCGTTACCCATCGGGCTAATGAAAAACTGTTTTTT CSVTHRANEKLFF TRBV29-1 NA few TRBJ1-4 13
TGTGCCAGCAGCTCAACAGGGGGATCCTACAATGAGCAGTTCTTC CASSSTGGSYNEQFF TRBV6-2/TRBV6-3 TRBD1 many TRBJ2-1 15
TGTGCCAGCAGCCAAGAAAGAAAGGTCAGGAAAGAGACCCAGTACTTC CASSQERKVRKETQYF TRBV14 NA NA TRBJ2-5 16
TGTGCCAGCAGGGTCCTAGGGGGGATGAACACCGGGGAGCTGTTTTTT CASRVLGGMNTGELFF TRBV7-2 NA NA TRBJ2-2 16
TGTGCCACCAGCAGCACACAGCGGCCTGAAGCCCAGCATTTT CATSSTQRPEAQHF TRBV15 NA few TRBJ1-5 14
TGTGCCAGCAGTTACTCCGGCAACTTGAACACTGAAGCTTTCTTT CASSYSGNLNTEAFF TRBV6-5 NA NA TRBJ1-1 15
TGTGCCACCGGACAGGGGGAAAGCTACAATGAGCAGTTCTTC CATGQGESYNEQFF TRBV15 TRBD1 NA TRBJ2-1 14
TGTGCCAGCAGCTCAGCCGGCTCTGGAAACACCATATATTTT CASSSAGSGNTIYF TRBV7-9 NA few TRBJ1-3 14
TGTGCCAGTAGTCTCGCGGGGCCAGCCACTGAAGCTTTCTTT CASSLAGPATEAFF TRBV19 NA NA TRBJ1-1 14
TGTGCCAGCAAGTCGGCCGAGGAGCTGTTTTTT CASKSAEELFF TRBV7-2 NA NA TRBJ2-2 11